This T cell receptor beta chain is drawn from a study of cytomegalovirus exposure and HLA in healthy donors. Whole-study results and caveats: Specificity of three CMV-associated chains for CMV antigens was verified in vitro. Later analysis demonstrated an association between a missense DCLRE1C variant and TCR beta V- and J-gene trimming.

Germline CDR1 reads SGHNT; CDR2 reads YYREEE (reference sequence). J gave up 5 bases and V 2 bases, and 5 bases lay outside the gene matches. The CDR3 has 14 amino acids. This clone has just a few counts. What it binds is unknown. PCR was performed using 60 Vbeta and 13 Jbeta primers. Methods used by the authors: A follow-up analysis tallied approximately 85 million unique TCR beta chains, approximately 11 million shared. Clones were read by immunoSEQ multiplex PCR, and TCRdb kept only the in-frame ones, dropping some. D and trimming were read from the DNA, whereas the V and J calls and clone size are those reported in that table. Of about 210,000 clones in the sample, roughly 79% were seen once.

The source material was PBMCs. This chain joins TRBV5-4 and TRBJ2-7, with TRBD2 identical over 9 bases. This TCR derives from a male donor in good health and CMV-seronegative. The CDR3 here is CASSLAGGNNEQYF. Written as DNA, the CDR3 is TGTGCCAGCAGCTTAGCGGGAGGTAACAACGAGCAGTACTTC.